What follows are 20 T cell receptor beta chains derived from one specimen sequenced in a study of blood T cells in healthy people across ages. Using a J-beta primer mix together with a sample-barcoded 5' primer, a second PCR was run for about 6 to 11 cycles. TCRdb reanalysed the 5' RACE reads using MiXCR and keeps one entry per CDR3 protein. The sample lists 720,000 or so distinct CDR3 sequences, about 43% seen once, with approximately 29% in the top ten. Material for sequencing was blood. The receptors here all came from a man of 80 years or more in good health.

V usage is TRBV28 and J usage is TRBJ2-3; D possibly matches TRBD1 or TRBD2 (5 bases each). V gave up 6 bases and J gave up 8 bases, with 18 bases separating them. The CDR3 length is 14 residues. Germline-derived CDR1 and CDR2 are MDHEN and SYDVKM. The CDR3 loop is CASRTTGTIGTQYF. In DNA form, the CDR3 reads TGTGCCAGCAGGACTACTGGGACGATAGGTACGCAGTATTTT. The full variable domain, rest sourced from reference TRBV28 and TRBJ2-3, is DVKVTQSSRYLVKRTGEKVFLECVQDMDHENMFWYRQDPGLGLRLIYFSYDVKMKEKGDIPEGYSVSREKKERFSLILESASTNQTSMYLCASRTTGTIGTQYFGPGTRLTVL.

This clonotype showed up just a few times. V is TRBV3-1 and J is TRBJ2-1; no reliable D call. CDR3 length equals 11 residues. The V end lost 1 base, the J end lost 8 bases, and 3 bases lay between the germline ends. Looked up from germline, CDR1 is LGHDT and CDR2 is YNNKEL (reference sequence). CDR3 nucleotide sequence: TGTGCCAGCAGCCAAGTCCATGAGCAGTTCTTC. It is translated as CASSQVHEQFF.

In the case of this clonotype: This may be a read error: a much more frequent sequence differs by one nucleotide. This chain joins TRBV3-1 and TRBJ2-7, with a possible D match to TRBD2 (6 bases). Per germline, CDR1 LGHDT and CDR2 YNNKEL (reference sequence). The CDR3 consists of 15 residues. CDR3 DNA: TGTGCCGGCAGCCAAACCTCCAGGACTACCTACGAGCAGTACTTC. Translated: CAGSQTSRTTYEQYF.

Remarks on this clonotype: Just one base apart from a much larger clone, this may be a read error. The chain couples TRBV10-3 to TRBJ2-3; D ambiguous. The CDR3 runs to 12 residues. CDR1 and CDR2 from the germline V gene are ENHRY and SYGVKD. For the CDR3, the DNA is TGTGCCATCGGTGAGTCGACAGATACGCAGTATTTT. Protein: CAIGESTDTQYF.

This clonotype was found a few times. The chain's CDR3 is CASSQDKAGGYNEQFF. The CDR3 DNA follows: TGTGCCAGCAGCCAAGATAAAGCGGGAGGCTACAATGAGCAGTTCTTC. The chain links TRBV3-1 to TRBJ2-1; 9 bases fit TRBD2. CDR3 length: 16 residues. The V and J ends lost 0 bases and 3 bases, in that order; junction bases with no gene match: 3. Germline V CDR1 and CDR2: LGHDT, YNNKEL (reference sequence).

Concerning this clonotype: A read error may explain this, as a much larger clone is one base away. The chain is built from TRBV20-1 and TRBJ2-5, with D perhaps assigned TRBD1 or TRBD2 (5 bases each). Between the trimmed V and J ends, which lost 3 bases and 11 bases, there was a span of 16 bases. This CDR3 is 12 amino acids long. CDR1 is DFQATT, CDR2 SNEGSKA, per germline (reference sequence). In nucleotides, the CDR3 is TGCAGTGCTAGGGGGGAGAGCAATGAGCAGTACTTC. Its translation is CSARGESNEQYF.

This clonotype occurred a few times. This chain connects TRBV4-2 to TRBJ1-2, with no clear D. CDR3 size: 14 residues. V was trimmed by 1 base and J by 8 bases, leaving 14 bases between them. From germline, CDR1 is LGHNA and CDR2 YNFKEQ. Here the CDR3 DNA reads TGTGCCAGCAGCCAAGTAGGGCTCGGGGAGGGCTACACCTTC. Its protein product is CASSQVGLGEGYTF.

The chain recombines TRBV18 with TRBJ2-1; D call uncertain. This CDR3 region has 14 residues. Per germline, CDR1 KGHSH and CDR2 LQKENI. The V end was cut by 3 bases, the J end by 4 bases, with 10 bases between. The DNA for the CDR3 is TGTGCCAGCTCACCCAACCAGGATTACAATGAGCAGTTCTTC. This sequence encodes CASSPNQDYNEQFF.

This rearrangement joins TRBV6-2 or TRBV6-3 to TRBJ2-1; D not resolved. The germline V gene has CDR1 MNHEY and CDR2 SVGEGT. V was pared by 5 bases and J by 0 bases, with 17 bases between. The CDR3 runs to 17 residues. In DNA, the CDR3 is TGTGCCAGCAGTAAACGAACCTCCCAAGTCTCCTACAATGAGCAGTTCTTC. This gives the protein CASSKRTSQVSYNEQFF.

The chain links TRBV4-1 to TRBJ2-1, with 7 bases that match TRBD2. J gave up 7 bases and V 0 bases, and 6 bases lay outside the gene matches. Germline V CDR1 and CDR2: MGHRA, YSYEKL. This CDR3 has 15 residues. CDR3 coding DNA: TGCGCCAGCAGCCAAGATGGGGGAGGGGCGAATGAGCAGTTCTTC. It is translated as CASSQDGGGANEQFF.

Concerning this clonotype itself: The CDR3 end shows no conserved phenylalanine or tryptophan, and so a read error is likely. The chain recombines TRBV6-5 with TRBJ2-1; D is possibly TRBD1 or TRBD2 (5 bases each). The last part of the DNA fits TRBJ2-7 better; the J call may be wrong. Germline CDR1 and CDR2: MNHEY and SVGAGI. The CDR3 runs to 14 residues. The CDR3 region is CASSYSGRRGEQYL. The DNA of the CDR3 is TGTGCCAGCAGTTACTCGGGGCGCCGGGGCGAGCAGTACTTA.

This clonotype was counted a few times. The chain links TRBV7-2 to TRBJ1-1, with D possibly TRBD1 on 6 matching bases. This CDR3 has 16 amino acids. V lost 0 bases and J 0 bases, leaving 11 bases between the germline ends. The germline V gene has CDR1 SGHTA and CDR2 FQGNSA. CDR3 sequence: CASSLALTGLNTEAFF. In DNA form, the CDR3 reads TGTGCCAGCAGCTTAGCGTTAACAGGGCTGAACACTGAAGCTTTCTTT.

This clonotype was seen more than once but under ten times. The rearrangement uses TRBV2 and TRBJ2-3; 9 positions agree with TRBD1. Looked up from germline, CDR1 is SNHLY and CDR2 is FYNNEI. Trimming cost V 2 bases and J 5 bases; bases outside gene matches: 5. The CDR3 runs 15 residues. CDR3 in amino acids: CASSELQGARDTQYF. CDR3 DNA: TGTGCCAGCAGTGAACTACAGGGGGCGCGAGATACGCAGTATTTT.

This CDR3 reads CASSRTTGTGVHQPQHF. The CDR3 region has the DNA TGTGCCAGCAGCCGAACGACCGGGACAGGGGTACATCAGCCCCAGCATTTT. The chain combines TRBV7-9 with TRBJ1-5; 10 nucleotides match TRBD1. CDR3 length equals 17 residues. CDR1 and CDR2 from the germline V gene are SEHNR and FQNEAQ (reference sequence). The trim removed 5 bases at V and 5 bases at J, leaving 12 bases unmatched.

The CDR3 nucleotides are TGCAGTGCTAGAGACGCCCTACGGGCCAATACGCAGTATTTT. This translates into CSARDALRANTQYF. The chain joins TRBV20-1 to TRBJ2-3; D is ambiguous. The CDR3 is 14 residues long. The germline CDR1 and CDR2 sequences are DFQATT and SNEGSKA (reference sequence). The V end was cut by 0 bases, the J end by 7 bases, with 14 bases between.

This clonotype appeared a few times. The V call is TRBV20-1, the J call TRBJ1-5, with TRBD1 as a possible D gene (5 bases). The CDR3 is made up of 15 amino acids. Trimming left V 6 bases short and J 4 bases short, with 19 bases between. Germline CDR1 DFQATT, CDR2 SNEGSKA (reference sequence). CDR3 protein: CSAYDRTDRNQPQHF. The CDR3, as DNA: TGCAGTGCGTACGACAGAACTGATCGGAATCAGCCCCAGCATTTT.

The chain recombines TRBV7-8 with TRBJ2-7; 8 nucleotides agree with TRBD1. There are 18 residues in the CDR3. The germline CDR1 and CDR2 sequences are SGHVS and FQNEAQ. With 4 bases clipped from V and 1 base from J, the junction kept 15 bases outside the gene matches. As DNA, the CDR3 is TGTGCCAGCAGCTCCAGGGGGCGAACCGGGAGTTCGTCCTACGAGCAGTACTTC. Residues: CASSSRGRTGSSSYEQYF. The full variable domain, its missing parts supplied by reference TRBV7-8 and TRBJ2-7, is GAGVSQSPRYKVAKRGQDVALRCDPISGHVSLFWYQQALGQGPEFLTYFQNEAQLDKSGLPSDRFFAERPEGSVSTLKIQRTQQEDSAVYLCASSSRGRTGSSSYEQYFGPGTRLTVT.

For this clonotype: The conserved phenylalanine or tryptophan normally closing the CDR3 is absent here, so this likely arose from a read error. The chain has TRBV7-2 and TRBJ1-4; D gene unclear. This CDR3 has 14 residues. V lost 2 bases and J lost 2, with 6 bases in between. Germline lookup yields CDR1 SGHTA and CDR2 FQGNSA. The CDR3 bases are TGTGCCAGCAGCTTAAGTTGGACTAATGAAAAACTGTTTGTT. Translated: CASSLSWTNEKLFV.

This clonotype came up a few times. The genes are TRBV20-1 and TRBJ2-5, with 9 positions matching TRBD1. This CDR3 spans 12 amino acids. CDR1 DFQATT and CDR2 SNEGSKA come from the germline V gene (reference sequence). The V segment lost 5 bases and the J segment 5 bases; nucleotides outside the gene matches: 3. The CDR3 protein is CSAGQGWETQYF. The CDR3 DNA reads TGCAGTGCTGGACAGGGGTGGGAGACCCAGTACTTC.

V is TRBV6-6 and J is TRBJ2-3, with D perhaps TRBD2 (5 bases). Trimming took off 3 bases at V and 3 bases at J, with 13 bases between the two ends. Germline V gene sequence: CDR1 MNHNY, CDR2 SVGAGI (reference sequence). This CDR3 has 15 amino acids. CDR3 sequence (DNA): TGTGCCAGCAGTTATTTGCTTCCGGGGACAGATACGCAGTATTTT. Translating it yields CASSYLLPGTDTQYF.